The 9 T cell receptor beta chains below come from one sample, sequenced in a study of memory CD4+ T cells and cytomegalovirus serostatus. Using immunoSEQ multiplex PCR, the repertoire was profiled, and TCRdb retains in-frame clones only, with some absent. The sample yields tens of thousands of clones, about three quarters seen once. Single viable CD3+CD4+CD8-CD45RO+ cells were sorted as the memory CD4+ T cells. The sequenced sample consisted of memory CD4+ T cells from blood. The origin of the receptors is an adult in good health and CMV-seronegative.

This clone was seen a few times. This rearrangement joins TRBV5-6 to TRBJ1-4; TRBD1 agrees at 7 bases. J was trimmed by 4 bases and V by 4 bases; bases with no gene match: 4. Per the germline V gene, CDR1 is SGHDT and CDR2 is YYEEEE. The CDR3 has 14 residues. The CDR3 is CASSLQGINEKLFF. CDR3 nucleotides: TGTGCCAGCAGCCTACAGGGGATTAATGAAAAACTGTTTTTT. Filled out from reference TRBV5-6 and TRBJ1-4, the complete variable domain reads DAGVTQSPTHLIKTRGQQVTLRCSPKSGHDTVSWYQQALGQGPQFIFQYYEEEERQRGNFPDRFSGHQFPNYSSELNVNALLLGDSALYLCASSLQGINEKLFFGSGTQLSVL.

The chain couples TRBV10-3 to TRBJ2-5, with 7 bases aligning to TRBD1. CDR1 is ENHRY and CDR2 is SYGVKD in the germline V gene. The J segment lost 5 bases and the V segment lost 5 bases, leaving 8 bases of the junction unmatched. The CDR3 is 14 residues long. The chain's CDR3 is CAISMGQLFETQYF. The CDR3 DNA reads TGTGCCATCAGTATGGGACAGCTTTTTGAGACCCAGTACTTC.

This clone has just a few counts. The chain carries TRBV4-3 and TRBJ1-5, with 8 bases fitting TRBD1. V dropped 5 bases and J dropped 7; count of bases not matched to a gene: 4. This CDR3 is 13 amino acids long. Germline lookup yields CDR1 LGHNA and CDR2 YSLEER. The CDR3 spells CASSSDRGQPQHF. In nucleotides, the CDR3 is TGCGCCAGCAGCAGCGACAGGGGACAGCCCCAGCATTTT.

Worth noting for this clone: The sample has other DNA sequences that encode this CDR3 too. The chain recombines TRBV7-9 with TRBJ2-7; D may be TRBD1 (5 bases). The CDR3 covers 14 residues. V shed 1 base and J shed 0 bases, with 7 bases lying between them. From germline, CDR1 is SEHNR and CDR2 FQNEAQ (reference sequence). In DNA form, the CDR3 reads TGTGCCAGCAGCTTAGGACAGAGCTCCTACGAGCAGTACTTC. It specifies CASSLGQSSYEQYF.

The chain employs TRBV2 and TRBJ1-2, with no clear D. Deletions cut 2 bases from V and 2 bases from J, with 9 bases between. The CDR3 extends over 14 amino acids. In germline, CDR1 is SNHLY, CDR2 FYNNEI. CDR3 residues: CASSETGGNYGYTF. CDR3 in DNA: TGTGCCAGCAGTGAAACTGGCGGAAACTATGGCTACACCTTC.

The V and J genes are TRBV7-9 and TRBJ2-1; tentatively, D is TRBD2 (5 bases). With 6 bases removed from V and 7 bases from J, the gap between germline ends came to 13 bases. CDR3 length: 13 residues. Germline V gene data show CDR1 as SEHNR and CDR2 as FQNEAQ (reference sequence). The CDR3 protein is CASRRLGENEQFF. The CDR3 DNA sequence: TGTGCCAGCAGGCGTCTCGGGGAGAATGAGCAGTTCTTC.

This clone has just one count. The chain couples TRBV9 to TRBJ2-3, with a tentative D call TRBD1 (5 bases). This CDR3 spans 15 amino acids. The germline CDR1 and CDR2 sequences are SGDLS and YYNGEE. V was trimmed by 0 bases and J by 2 bases, leaving 10 bases between them. The CDR3 DNA is TGTGCCAGCAGCGTAGATCAGGGTTCCACAGATACGCAGTATTTT. Protein sequence: CASSVDQGSTDTQYF. Drawing the rest from reference TRBV9 and TRBJ2-3, the complete variable domain is DSGVTQTPKHLITATGQRVTLRCSPRSGDLSVYWYQQSLDQGLQFLIQYYNGEERAKGNILERFSAQQFPDLHSELNLSSLELGDSALYFCASSVDQGSTDTQYFGPGTRLTVL.

V usage is TRBV6-6 and J usage is TRBJ1-1; D uncertain. CDR1 is MNHNY, CDR2 SVGAGI, per germline (reference sequence). There are 15 residues in the CDR3. The ends were cut back, 2 bases at V and 4 bases at J, with 14 bases in the middle. CDR3 sequence reads: CASSYPLRGTTEAFF. Here the CDR3 DNA reads TGTGCCAGCAGTTACCCCCTGCGGGGAACCACTGAAGCTTTCTTT.

Written as DNA, the CDR3 is TGTGCCAGCAGCTCTAGCGGGTACAGCACAGATACGCAGTATTTT. This encodes CASSSSGYSTDTQYF. The rearrangement uses TRBV7-2 and TRBJ2-3; 8 bases line up with TRBD2. Germline loops: CDR1 SGHTA, CDR2 FQGNSA. This CDR3 is 15 amino acids long. V lost 4 bases to trimming and J lost 0 bases; unmatched junction nucleotides: 3.